The clone carrying this T cell receptor beta chain turned up a few times. Its antigen is not identified. Isolated RNA was reverse transcribed in full, so expressed TCRB transcripts were sequenced. Sequencing used immunoSEQ multiplex PCR; TCRdb keeps in-frame clones, though not all of them. The sample includes 200,000 to 300,000 clones, 11% seen only once; the top ten take approximately 0.017%. Germline V CDR1 and CDR2: MNHEY, SMNVEV (reference sequence). The CDR3 spans 16 residues. V was trimmed by 7 bases and J by 5 bases, leaving 21 bases between them. This sample stems from a study of beta chain features in type 1 diabetes. Study results and limitations: Over-representation of high TCR-expressing cells was a possible consequence of cDNA sequencing. Researchers report that Type 1 diabetes patients had moderately but significantly shorter TCRB CDR3s across all four CD4+ subsets. TCRB repertoires of naive, central memory and Treg cells appeared more similar among patients than among healthy donors.

Each of the sorted populations had a purity greater than 98%. The chain combines TRBV27 with TRBJ2-1; D unclear. The receptor was derived from a man younger than 45 with type 1 diabetes. Sequencing was done on a sample of naive CD4+ T cells from blood. The CDR3 DNA sequence: TGTGCCAGCAAGAACCATGGAGTTTCCCCGGACAATGAGCAGTTCTTC. Its protein product is CASKNHGVSPDNEQFF.